This T cell receptor (beta chain) was captured in a study of T cells in Graves' hyperthyroidism and ophthalmopathy. The germline gives CDR1 SNHLY, CDR2 FYNNEI. The CDR3 totals 13 residues. V shed 3 bases and J shed 8 bases, with 14 bases lying between them. Points on this clonotype: Its cognate antigen is unknown. A much larger clone is a single base away; this may be a read error.

Researchers amplified the TCR beta CDR3 regions from RNA transcripts. The HTBI primer set drove a first-round RT-PCR of the TCR CDR3. TCRdb processed the multiplex PCR reads anew with MiXCR; each CDR3 protein has one entry. This table holds about 270,000 distinct CDR3 sequences, 22% found once. Ophthalmopathy patients had moderate-to-severe active disease, CAS ≥3, NOSPECS ≥4, and disease duration under 3 months. Study-level points and caveats: Most thyroid clonotypes expanded above 0.001 were also detected in blood. Classification by a 13 V-J model distinguished ophthalmopathy from stable hyperthyroidism. Ophthalmopathy, which appeared later, was predicted by the model a median 6.5 months before onset.

Sequencing was done on a sample of blood. The source of this sequence is a young man with Graves' ophthalmopathy. The V and J genes are TRBV2 and TRBJ2-7; D is possibly TRBD1 (5 bases). For the CDR3, the DNA is TGTGCCAGCAGTGACCAGGGCCTTCAGAAGCAGTACTTC. Its translation is CASSDQGLQKQYF.